The source of this T cell receptor (beta chain) is a study of shared clonotypes between healthy human individuals. Overall study findings and caveats: Clonotype sharing across a few donors was observed for 4% to 5.5% of naive CD4 clonotypes. The study generally estimated greater richness for naive than memory subsets.

As defined, naive CD8 cells were CD45RO-negative and positively selected for CCR7, with terminally differentiated effector memory CD45RA+ cells excluded. The length of the CDR3 is 15 residues. Germline V gene lookup returns CDR1 MRHNA and CDR2 SNTAGT. J gave up 4 bases and V 7 bases, and 13 bases lay outside the gene matches. This was a deep-level run. The authors distributed each subset's genomic DNA evenly over several immunoSEQ plates. TCRdb keeps only in-frame clones here, not all; method: immunoSEQ multiplex PCR. The repertoire includes roughly 2.1 million clones, approximately 94% of them detected once, and roughly 1.7% sits in the top ten. Regarding this clone: The antigen remains undetermined.

The sequencing sample was made of naive CD8+ T cells from PBMCs. This sequence was found in a man younger than 35 in good health. Some clones in this sample may be carry-over from other donors' samples. The chain uses TRBV6-4 and TRBJ2-7, with 7 nucleotides matching TRBD2. DNA for the CDR3: TGTGCCAGCACCCGGGCCCCAGCGGGATATTACGAGCAGTACTTC. Protein: CASTRAPAGYYEQYF.